This section outlines one TCR beta chain sequence together with its context. Its target is unknown. This entry belongs to a study of a mutant IDH1 vaccine in newly diagnosed glioma. Specified time point: week 23, last vaccination. Doses of 300 ug of mutant IDH1 20-mer peptide were given with topical imiquimod. Generated by immunoSEQ multiplex PCR, the TCRdb table keeps only in-frame clones and is missing some. The repertoire includes around 60,000 clones, approximately 84% of them detected once, and under 4.5% sits in the top ten. The trim removed 3 bases at V and 2 bases at J, leaving 6 bases unmatched. The V gene's germline CDR1 is SGHAT and CDR2 FQNNGV. The CDR3 is 15 residues long.

The TCR originated in a man aged 25-40 years with glioma. The source material was PBMCs, sampled from a glioma patient whose treatment included an IDH1 peptide vaccine. V usage is TRBV11-2 and J usage is TRBJ2-5, with TRBD2 identical over 7 bases. The CDR3 reads CASSLGGGSQETQYF. Written as DNA, the CDR3 is TGTGCCAGCAGCTTGGGGGGGGGATCTCAAGAGACCCAGTACTTC.